The present TCR beta chain was sequenced within a study of T cell changes during pregnancy in multiple sclerosis. Some clones are missing from TCRdb's copy, which holds only in-frame ones; the method was immunoSEQ multiplex PCR. The repertoire holds tens of thousands of clones, about 90% seen once, with 0.7% to 1% in the top ten. Sequenced here: CD4+ T cells from peripheral blood mononuclear cells, sampled in the third trimester of pregnancy. This receptor was taken from a female donor with multiple sclerosis, enrolled in a pregnancy study.

CDR3 DNA sequence: TGTGCCAGCAGCCTGACTGGTAGCACAGATACGCAGTATTTT. This gives the protein CASSLTGSTDTQYF. The genes are TRBV7-9 and TRBJ2-3; D is uncertain. CDR3 length: 14 amino acids. The ends were cut back, 5 bases at V and 0 bases at J, with 9 bases in the middle. CDR1 SEHNR and CDR2 FQNEAQ come from the germline V gene (reference sequence). The variable domain in full, completed from reference TRBV7-9 and TRBJ2-3, reads DTGVSQNPRHKITKRGQNVTFRCDPISEHNRLYWYRQTLGQGPEFLTYFQNEAQLEKSRLLSDRFSAERPKGSFSTLEIQRTEQGDSAMYLCASSLTGSTDTQYFGPGTRLTVL.